The clone carrying this T cell receptor (beta chain) was observed at least ten times. This sample is drawn from a study of low-dose radiotherapy and immunotherapy resistance in tumors. Whole-study context: At a dose of 200 mg/m2, intravenous cyclophosphamide was given every two weeks, one day before radiation and immunotherapy.

TRAV- and TRBV-specific primers, spanning alpha and beta chains, primed first-strand cDNA. TCRs were amplified for roughly 20 PCR cycles with a constant-region primer and V-primer adapter. With in vitro transcription, the isolated mRNA was amplified. TCRdb analysed the reads with MiXCR anew, one entry per CDR3 protein. This sample has tens of thousands of distinct CDR3 sequences, with around a sixth found just once. Noted time point: after trial treatment. Treatment here: LDRT plus nivolumab, ipilimumab, low-dose cyclophosphamide and aspirin (RACIN trial). Low-dose radiotherapy, low-dose cyclophosphamide, aspirin, ipilimumab and nivolumab were all given to the donors. Eligible patients bore advanced solid tumors devoid of tumor-infiltrating lymphocytes. Trimming left V 6 bases short and J 3 bases short, with 18 bases between. CDR3 length: 15 amino acids. Germline loops: CDR1 DFQATT, CDR2 SNEGSKA (reference sequence).

The sample was PBMCs, taken after low-dose radiotherapy plus immunotherapy. This clonotype was obtained from a male donor with prostate cancer. V gene TRBV20-1 combines with J gene TRBJ2-1; D remains unclear. CDR3 nucleotide sequence: TGCAGTGCCAACCCCGCGAGCTCCCACTACAATGAGCAGTTCTTC. It specifies CSANPASSHYNEQFF.